The entry that follows covers one T cell receptor beta chain sequence. Its cognate antigen is unknown. Amplification used 60 Vbeta primers and 13 Jbeta primers. Profiled with immunoSEQ multiplex PCR; TCRdb holds only in-frame clones, not every one. The sample contains tens of thousands of clones, more than 65% of which appear only once. Trimming shortened V by 8 bases and J by 4 bases, and 17 bases separated the two germline ends. Germline CDR1 is MNHEY and CDR2 is SMNVEV (reference sequence). This CDR3 spans 14 amino acids. The entry originates in a study of cytomegalovirus exposure and HLA in healthy donors. The overall study: Researchers previously reported finding about 110 million unique TCR beta sequences from roughly 200 million T cells.

The study, taken as a whole, reports: Testing in vitro showed three CMV-associated chains specific for CMV antigens. There were several of the most significant clusters that appeared linked to common viral pathogens in a later analysis.

V and J are TRBV27 and TRBJ2-5; D might be TRBD2 (7 bases). The sequenced sample was PBMCs. The source is a woman aged 18-30 years in good health and CMV-seronegative. CDR3 nucleotide sequence: TGTGCCAGCGGACTGTGGGGGGGCGCAGAGACCCAGTACTTC. Translation gives CASGLWGGAETQYF.